Listed below are T cell receptor beta chains from one sample, sequenced in a study of cytomegalovirus exposure and HLA in healthy donors. This table comes from immunoSEQ multiplex PCR, and its TCRdb copy is limited to in-frame clones, with some not included. Among 130,000 to 150,000 clones listed, approximately 82% were seen once. Sequencing used PBMCs. These receptors were taken from a woman aged 55-70 years in good health and CMV-seropositive. CDR3s include the opening cysteine and the closing phenylalanine or tryptophan. D genes are given only for firm matches. Size is stated for part of the rows, as once, few or many counts, or as a class when the clone is expanded.

j_gene | d_gene | len | v_gene | abundance | CDR3aa | CDR3nt
TRBJ1-2 | TRBD1 | 14 | TRBV30 | NA | CAWGTEYSNYGYTF | TGTGCCTGGGGGACAGAGTATTCCAACTATGGCTACACCTTC
TRBJ2-2 | TRBD2 | 18 | TRBV18 | NA | CASSLLVAGGPNTGELFF | TGTGCCAGCTCACTTTTAGTCGCGGGAGGGCCGAACACCGGGGAGCTGTTTTTT
TRBJ2-7 | NA | 15 | TRBV7-9 | NA | CASSFTSGSSYEQYF | TGTGCCAGCAGCTTCACTTCGGGGAGCTCCTACGAGCAGTACTTC
TRBJ1-5 | NA | 13 | TRBV10-2 | NA | CASSSGIAQPQHF | TGCGCCAGCAGTTCAGGGATCGCACAGCCCCAGCATTTT
TRBJ2-1 | NA | 16 | TRBV4-3 | few | CASSQSTYATNNEQFF | TGCGCCAGCAGCCAAAGTACCTACGCTACTAACAATGAGCAGTTCTTC
TRBJ2-7 | NA | 13 | TRBV27 | NA | CASSLMAGVEQYF | TGTGCCAGCAGTTTAATGGCAGGGGTCGAGCAGTACTTC
TRBJ2-3 | NA | 15 | TRBV5-1 | NA | CASSSGAIHTDTQYF | TGCGCCAGCAGCTCAGGGGCAATACACACAGATACGCAGTATTTT
TRBJ2-1 | NA | 14 | TRBV7-2 | NA | CASSLTLEVNEQFF | TGTGCCAGCAGCTTAACATTGGAGGTCAATGAGCAGTTCTTC
TRBJ2-3 | NA | 14 | TRBV11-2 | NA | CASSKKEGADTQYF | TGTGCCAGCAGCAAGAAGGAGGGGGCGGATACGCAGTATTTT
TRBJ1-2 | TRBD1 | 15 | TRBV6-5 | NA | CAGSYSKGQGWGYTF | TGTGCCGGCAGTTACTCGAAGGGACAGGGTTGGGGCTACACCTTC
TRBJ2-1 | NA | 14 | TRBV30 | NA | CAWSVSRGYNEQFF | TGTGCCTGGAGTGTCTCCAGGGGCTACAATGAGCAGTTCTTC
TRBJ2-7 | TRBD1 | 14 | TRBV7-9 | NA | CASTLVGQGEEQYF | TGTGCCAGTACCCTAGTTGGACAGGGGGAGGAGCAGTACTTC
TRBJ2-1 | NA | 15 | TRBV4-1 | NA | CASSQVLTGYNEQFF | TGCGCCAGCAGCCAAGTGCTAACGGGCTACAATGAGCAGTTCTTC
TRBJ2-2 | NA | 15 | TRBV30 | NA | CAWRNTGTNTGELFF | TGTGCCTGGAGGAATACAGGGACAAACACCGGGGAGCTGTTTTTT
TRBJ2-7 | NA | 19 | TRBV18 | NA | CASSPPIVDFSLASYEQYF | TGTGCCAGCTCACCACCTATCGTTGACTTTTCCCTAGCCTCCTACGAGCAGTACTTC
TRBJ1-5 | NA | 13 | TRBV12-2 | NA | CASRLGQGQPQHF | TGTGCAAGTCGCTTAGGACAGGGTCAGCCCCAGCATTTT
TRBJ2-2 | NA | 16 | TRBV6-5 | NA | CASSYGSLKYTGELFF | TGTGCCAGCAGTTATGGCAGTCTTAAGTACACCGGGGAGCTGTTTTTT
TRBJ1-1 | NA | 15 | TRBV6-1 | few | CASSESTGRGGEAFF | TGTGCCAGCAGTGAATCCACCGGACGGGGAGGGGAAGCTTTCTTT
TRBJ1-2 | NA | 12 | TRBV28 | NA | CASRGTALGYTF | TGTGCCAGCCGCGGGACCGCTTTGGGCTACACCTTC
TRBJ2-7 | NA | 14 | TRBV28 | NA | CASSLVGGLYEQYF | TGTGCCAGCAGTTTAGTGGGGGGTCTATACGAGCAGTACTTC
TRBJ2-7 | NA | 14 | TRBV14 | NA | CASSHLALNYEQYF | TGTGCCAGCAGCCACCTAGCGCTTAACTACGAGCAGTACTTC
TRBJ2-5 | NA | 11 | TRBV7-2 | NA | CASSFKETQYF | TGTGCCAGCAGCTTCAAAGAGACCCAGTACTTC